The sequence of this TCR beta chain was determined in a study of CD8 T cells in ankylosing spondylitis. General study findings and limits: Fewer than ten highly homologous variants made up a TCR beta motif that seemed to typify ankylosing spondylitis blood. A subset of motif variants has previously been described in the synovial fluid and blood of reactive arthritis.

The authors made TCR beta libraries by quantitative 5'-RACE with molecular barcodes. TCRdb redid the calling of the 5' RACE reads with MiXCR, one entry per CDR3 protein. The sample carries some 200,000 distinct CDR3 sequences, roughly 13% recorded once. The V gene lost 7 bases and the J gene lost 6 bases, with 21 bases spanning the gap. Germline V gives CDR1 MNHNS, CDR2 SASEGT. This CDR3 has 15 residues. About this clonotype itself: Its antigen is as yet unknown.

What was sequenced was blood, either unsorted or a sorted T cell fraction (not recorded which). The chain joins TRBV6-1 to TRBJ1-1, with D hard to call. This receptor was taken from a male donor with ankylosing spondylitis or in good health (not recorded which). The CDR3 spells CASTPLSRKDSEAFF. The DNA for the CDR3 is TGTGCCAGCACCCCGCTGAGCAGGAAGGACTCTGAAGCTTTCTTT.